The sample holds a few counts of the clone carrying this T cell receptor (beta chain). Its antigen is still unknown. PBMCs were isolated at a quantity of at least 6 million per sample. Germline V gene data show CDR1 as KGHDR and CDR2 as SFDVKD. The CDR3 is made up of 13 amino acids. V was clipped by 5 bases and J by 1 base, with 7 bases between them. Sample-barcoded 5' priming and a J-beta primer mix drove a second PCR of 7 to 11 cycles. TCRdb called the 5' RACE reads again in MiXCR, with one record for every CDR3 protein. The table shows about 680,000 distinct CDR3 sequences, with around 48% occurring only once. These data originate in a study of blood T cells in healthy people across ages. The study, taken as a whole, reports: A roughly linear fall in TCR beta diversity per million T cells was seen with increasing age. There were more naive CD4+ cells and higher diversity in long-lived donors than in aged donors.

The sequencing sample was made of blood. The rearrangement links TRBV24-1 to TRBJ2-5; D is uncertain. This clonotype was obtained from a woman aged 60-70 years in good health. CDR3 in amino acids: CATSGGIQETQYF. The CDR3 region has the DNA TGTGCCACCAGTGGTGGGATCCAAGAGACCCAGTACTTC.